This is a list of T cell receptor beta chains from one sample in a study of cytomegalovirus exposure and HLA in healthy donors. Repertoires were generated with immunoSEQ multiplex PCR, while TCRdb's copy carries only in-frame clones and drops some. This table holds under 250,000 clones, 65% to 85% found once. The material sequenced was PBMCs. The receptors come from a woman aged 25 to 39 in good health and CMV-seronegative. CDR3s include the opening cysteine and the closing phenylalanine or tryptophan. The D gene is left open where the match is weak. A clone size is listed for some rows: how often the clone was seen (once, few, many), or a class if it is expanded.

v_call	d_call	j_call	clone_size	cdr3_nt	cdr3_aa
TRBV5-1	TRBD1	TRBJ2-2	-	TGCGCCAGCAGCCGGGGGACAGGGGAAACCGGGGAGCTGTTTTTT	CASSRGTGETGELFF
TRBV5-1	TRBD1	TRBJ1-2	once	TGCGCCAGCAGCCCGGACAGGGGGGATGGCTACACCTTC	CASSPDRGDGYTF
TRBV4-1	TRBD1	TRBJ1-2	-	TGCGCCAGCAGACGGACAGGGGGCGTTGGCTACACCTTC	CASRRTGGVGYTF
TRBV4-1	-	TRBJ2-7	once	TGCGCCAGCAGCCGGACATTAACCTACGAGCAGTACTTC	CASSRTLTYEQYF
TRBV28	-	TRBJ1-2	-	TGTGCCAGCAGTCCAGGACAGAGAAACTATGGCTACACCTTC	CASSPGQRNYGYTF
TRBV7-3	-	TRBJ1-1	-	TGTGCCAGCAGCTTACAGGGAAGGGGGAACACTGAAGCTTTCTTT	CASSLQGRGNTEAFF
TRBV5-4	TRBD2	TRBJ2-3	-	TGTGCCAGCAGCCCTAGCGGGGGCAGCACAGATACGCAGTATTTT	CASSPSGGSTDTQYF
TRBV13	-	TRBJ2-5	-	TGTGCCAGCAGCTTAGAATTGGCTTCCGAGACCCAGTACTTC	CASSLELASETQYF
TRBV19	TRBD1	TRBJ1-1	-	TGTGCCAGTACCCTCCGACAGGGGGCAATGACTGAAGCTTTCTTT	CASTLRQGAMTEAFF
TRBV5-1	TRBD2	TRBJ2-1	-	TGCGCCAGCAGCTTTGGACTAGCGGACTACAATGAGCAGTTCTTC	CASSFGLADYNEQFF
TRBV2	-	TRBJ2-1	-	TGTGCCAGCAGTGAACTGGGGGCAGGGATCCAGGATGAGCAGTTCTTC	CASSELGAGIQDEQFF
TRBV10-3	TRBD1	TRBJ1-2	-	TGTGCCATCAGTGAACAGGGGGCCCCTTATGGCTACACCTTC	CAISEQGAPYGYTF
TRBV15	-	TRBJ1-3	-	TGTGCCACCAGCAGAGATCGGGACATCACTGGAAACACCATATATTTT	CATSRDRDITGNTIYF
TRBV10-1	-	TRBJ2-7	-	TGCGCCAGCAGTGTGGGGGCCGAGCAGTACTTC	CASSVGAEQYF
TRBV27	TRBD1	TRBJ2-7	-	TGTGCCAGCAGTCCGGGACAGTTCATGTGGTACGAGCAGTACTTC	CASSPGQFMWYEQYF
TRBV5-1	-	TRBJ2-7	few	TGCGCCAGCAGCTTGGGGACATCAAAATTGGGGTACGAGCAGTACTTC	CASSLGTSKLGYEQYF
TRBV2	-	TRBJ1-1	-	TGTGCCAGCAGTGAAGCGCTAACAGCGAACACTGAAGCTTTCTTT	CASSEALTANTEAFF
TRBV9	-	TRBJ1-1	-	TGTGCCAGCAGCGTAGGTCCTCGGAGGGTGAACACTGAAGCTTTCTTT	CASSVGPRRVNTEAFF
TRBV6-1	TRBD2	TRBJ2-3	-	TGTGCCAGCCATCGAACTAGCGGCAGCACAGATACGCAGTATTTT	CASHRTSGSTDTQYF
TRBV27	-	TRBJ1-1	-	TGTGCCAGCAGTTTATACTCAGGGTCTGAGCACACTGAAGCTTTCTTT	CASSLYSGSEHTEAFF
TRBV4-1	-	TRBJ1-1	-	TGCGCCAGCAGCACCTCGGGTCTTAGCACTGAAGCTTTCTTT	CASSTSGLSTEAFF
TRBV5-1	-	TRBJ2-5	-	TGCGCCAGCAAACGTCCTAGCCAAGAGACCCAGTACTTC	CASKRPSQETQYF
TRBV5-6	TRBD1	TRBJ1-3	-	TGTGCCAGCAGTTACAGGGGGCCCGGAAACACCATATATTTT	CASSYRGPGNTIYF
TRBV29-1	TRBD2	TRBJ2-2	few	TGCAGCGTTGAGAGCGGGGGGAACACCGGGGAGCTGTTTTTT	CSVESGGNTGELFF
TRBV6-1	TRBD1	TRBJ1-1	-	TGTGCCAGCAGTGGTAACAGGGGGGCAACTGAAGCTTTCTTT	CASSGNRGATEAFF
TRBV5-1	-	TRBJ2-5	-	TGCGCCAGCAGCGATGTGAGCGGCGGCGAGACCCAGTACTTC	CASSDVSGGETQYF
TRBV13	-	TRBJ1-2	-	TGTGCCACCTCATCCGAGGGGGGGCCGCCGTATACTAACTATGGCTACACCTTC	CATSSEGGPPYTNYGYTF
TRBV28	-	TRBJ1-5	-	TGTGCCAGCAGACGACAGTTATATCAGCCCCAGCATTTT	CASRRQLYQPQHF
TRBV9	-	TRBJ2-7	-	TGTGCCAGCAGCGCGTTTGACAGCTCCTACGAGCAGTACTTC	CASSAFDSSYEQYF
TRBV9	TRBD1	TRBJ2-7	-	TGTGCCAGCAGCGGCGGGACAGGGGCCGCAGCCTACGAGCAGTACTTC	CASSGGTGAAAYEQYF
TRBV23-1	-	TRBJ2-5	few	TGCGCCAGCCTCGACAGGCCCCATTACCAAGAGACCCAGTACTTC	CASLDRPHYQETQYF
TRBV11-2	-	TRBJ2-3	few	TGTGCCAGCAGCCCTCAGGGTGTAGTCACAGATACGCAGTATTTT	CASSPQGVVTDTQYF
TRBV5-1	-	TRBJ2-7	-	TGCGCCAGCAGCCCGGACCCCCGGGGGTACGAGCAGTACTTC	CASSPDPRGYEQYF
TRBV7-2	TRBD1	TRBJ2-7	-	TGTGCCAGCAGCTTATCCGGACAGGGGGCTTACTACGAGCAGTACTTC	CASSLSGQGAYYEQYF
TRBV6-5	-	TRBJ2-7	few	TGTGCCAGCAGTTCCCTCACGGACGGGAAAACCTACGAGCAGTACTTC	CASSSLTDGKTYEQYF
TRBV7-8	TRBD2	TRBJ2-3	few	TGTGCCAGTACCTTTAGCGGGGGGGCAAATACGCAGTATTTT	CASTFSGGANTQYF
TRBV6-6	-	TRBJ2-5	few	TGTGCCAGCAGCCCTCGGGGGGCCAACGGGGTTGAGACCCAGTACTTC	CASSPRGANGVETQYF
TRBV7-9	TRBD1	TRBJ1-4	-	TGTTCCAGCAGCTTGGACAGGGGGTTCCGTGAAAAACTGTTTTTT	CSSSLDRGFREKLFF
TRBV29-1	-	TRBJ1-2	-	TGCAGCGTTGGGTCGGTTAGACAGACCTACTTACGGTATGGCTACACCTTC	CSVGSVRQTYLRYGYTF
TRBV19	-	TRBJ2-7	-	TGTGCCAGTAGTACCGGGACTTTCTCCGAGCAGTACTTC	CASSTGTFSEQYF
TRBV19	-	TRBJ1-6	-	TGTGCCAGTAGTGTACAGGGAGGGTCACCCCTCCACTTT	CASSVQGGSPLHF
TRBV5-1	-	TRBJ1-1	once	TGCGCCAGCAGCTTGGTTGGCGGGGACACTGAAGCTTTCTTT	CASSLVGGDTEAFF
TRBV29-1	-	TRBJ1-4	-	TGCAGCGTCCTACCGGCAACTAATGAAAAACTGTTTTTT	CSVLPATNEKLFF
TRBV5-1	-	TRBJ1-1	-	TGCGCCAGCAGCCACCGGACAGACAGGAACACTGAAGCTTTCTTT	CASSHRTDRNTEAFF
TRBV9	-	TRBJ1-2	-	TGTGCCAGCAGCCTCCTTATAAACTATGGCTACACCTTC	CASSLLINYGYTF
TRBV6-5	TRBD2	TRBJ2-1	-	TGTGCCGGGGGGACTAGCGGGAGGCAGCAGTTCTTC	CAGGTSGRQQFF
TRBV15	-	TRBJ1-3	-	TGTGCCACCAGCAGAGCGGGGGAAGGGGCTGGAAACACCATATATTTT	CATSRAGEGAGNTIYF
TRBV20-1	TRBD1	TRBJ2-7	-	TGCAGAGGGGGACAGGGCCACGAGCAGTACTTC	CRGGQGHEQYF
TRBV5-4	-	TRBJ1-1	-	TGTGCCAGCAGCTTGGTTGGGGGGACGAACACTGAAGCTTTCTTT	CASSLVGGTNTEAFF
TRBV11-2	-	TRBJ2-3	few	TGTGCCAGCAGCATAGGGAGTACTAGCACAGATACGCAGTATTTT	CASSIGSTSTDTQYF
TRBV28	TRBD1	TRBJ1-2	-	TGTGCCAGCAGTTCTAACGGACAGGGCTATGGCTACACCTTC	CASSSNGQGYGYTF
TRBV6-1	-	TRBJ2-1	-	TGTGCCAGCAGTGTCAGCGGTCCGAGCTCCTACAATGAGCAGTTCTTC	CASSVSGPSSYNEQFF
TRBV27	-	TRBJ2-1	-	TGTGCCAGCAGTTTCTCCAATGAGCAGTTCTTC	CASSFSNEQFF
TRBV11-1	TRBD2	TRBJ2-1	-	TGTGCCAGCAGCTGGTCCATAGCGGGGATCAACAATGAGCAGTTCTTC	CASSWSIAGINNEQFF